The rows below give T cell receptor beta chains drawn from one sample of a study of T cells after yellow fever vaccination. TCRdb re-derived calls from the 5' RACE reads in MiXCR, one entry per CDR3 protein. The sample contains some 220,000 distinct CDR3 sequences, under 3.5% of which appear only once. The source material was CD4+ T cells sorted from PBMCs, sampled 10 days after the yellow fever booster vaccination. These receptors all stem from a man between 18 and 29 years old who received the YFV17D yellow fever vaccine. The CDR3 runs from the conserved cysteine through the conserved F or W. The order of the fields is J gene, clone size, V gene, D gene, CDR3 DNA, CDR3 protein. The D gene is left open where the match is weak. Some rows have no size entry. The others give once, few or many, or a class for an expanded clone.

j_call: TRBJ1-2
clone_size: many
v_call: TRBV12-3/TRBV12-4
d_call: TRBD1
cdr3_nt: TGTGCCAGCAGTGCACAGGGGGCGGGAAATGGCTACACCTTC
cdr3_aa: CASSAQGAGNGYTF

j_call: TRBJ1-1
clone_size: few
v_call: TRBV28
d_call: -
cdr3_nt: TGTGCCAGCAGTCTAGAGGGCCTCGAAGCTTTCTTT
cdr3_aa: CASSLEGLEAFF

j_call: TRBJ1-6
clone_size: few
v_call: TRBV6-6
d_call: -
cdr3_nt: TGTGCCAGCAGTCGCGTCGACAGAGTCTATAATTCACCCCTCCACTTT
cdr3_aa: CASSRVDRVYNSPLHF

j_call: TRBJ2-5
clone_size: many
v_call: TRBV10-3
d_call: TRBD2
cdr3_nt: TGTGCCATCAGACAGACTAGCGCACAAGAGACCCAGTACTTC
cdr3_aa: CAIRQTSAQETQYF

j_call: TRBJ2-1
clone_size: few
v_call: TRBV20-1
d_call: -
cdr3_nt: TGCAGTGCCCGCGGAGTTTACAATGAGCAGTTCTTC
cdr3_aa: CSARGVYNEQFF

j_call: TRBJ2-5
clone_size: many
v_call: TRBV5-1
d_call: TRBD2
cdr3_nt: TGCGCCAGCAGCAAAGGACTAGCGGTGCAAGAGACCCAGTACTTC
cdr3_aa: CASSKGLAVQETQYF

j_call: TRBJ1-5
clone_size: few
v_call: TRBV7-9
d_call: -
cdr3_nt: TGTGCCAGCAGCTCACAACAGGGCGATCAGCCCCAGCATTTT
cdr3_aa: CASSSQQGDQPQHF

j_call: TRBJ2-2
clone_size: many
v_call: TRBV15
d_call: -
cdr3_nt: TGTGCCACCAGCACCATGACAGGATCCGGGGAGCTGTTTTTT
cdr3_aa: CATSTMTGSGELFF

j_call: TRBJ2-2
clone_size: many
v_call: TRBV9
d_call: TRBD2
cdr3_nt: TGTGCCAGCAGCCCCGGGGGGGGCCGCATCACCGGGGAGCTGTTTTTT
cdr3_aa: CASSPGGGRITGELFF

j_call: TRBJ2-3
clone_size: few
v_call: TRBV3-1
d_call: -
cdr3_nt: TGTGCCAGCAGCCAAACCACAAGCACAGATACGCAGTATTTT
cdr3_aa: CASSQTTSTDTQYF

j_call: TRBJ1-6
clone_size: -
v_call: TRBV12-3/TRBV12-4
d_call: TRBD1
cdr3_nt: TGTGCCAGTCTTTCCGGGACAGGTTATAATTCACCCCTCCACTTT
cdr3_aa: CASLSGTGYNSPLHF

j_call: TRBJ2-3
clone_size: many
v_call: TRBV5-1
d_call: TRBD1
cdr3_nt: TGCGCCAGCAGATTATCGGACAGGGGAGTTCGCACAGATACGCAGTATTTT
cdr3_aa: CASRLSDRGVRTDTQYF

j_call: TRBJ1-3
clone_size: many
v_call: TRBV4-3
d_call: -
cdr3_nt: TGCGCCAGCAGCCCCGTCGGGGGATTGCCTGGAAACACCATATATTTT
cdr3_aa: CASSPVGGLPGNTIYF

j_call: TRBJ1-5
clone_size: many
v_call: TRBV7-2
d_call: TRBD1
cdr3_nt: TGTGCCAGCAGCTTAGCGACCGGACAGGCCGGGGATTGGCCCCAGCATTTT
cdr3_aa: CASSLATGQAGDWPQHF

j_call: TRBJ2-5
clone_size: many
v_call: TRBV5-1
d_call: TRBD2
cdr3_nt: TGCGCCAGCAGCTTTAGGACGACTAGCGGGGGAGGGAAGACCCAGTACTTC
cdr3_aa: CASSFRTTSGGGKTQYF

j_call: TRBJ2-6
clone_size: -
v_call: TRBV6-5
d_call: -
cdr3_nt: TGTGCCAGCACCCGAGGGGGGGCCAACGTCCTGACTTTC
cdr3_aa: CASTRGGANVLTF

j_call: TRBJ2-7
clone_size: few
v_call: TRBV4-1
d_call: -
cdr3_nt: TGCGCCAGCAGCCGGTATGACGCACAAGGAACCTCCTACGAGCAGTACTTC
cdr3_aa: CASSRYDAQGTSYEQYF

j_call: TRBJ2-7
clone_size: many
v_call: TRBV7-2
d_call: -
cdr3_nt: TGTGCCAGCAGCTTAGGGCGGGGCTACGAGCAGTACTTC
cdr3_aa: CASSLGRGYEQYF

j_call: TRBJ1-5
clone_size: -
v_call: TRBV6-2/TRBV6-3
d_call: TRBD1
cdr3_nt: TGTGCCAGCAAGGGACCGGGACAGGGAAATCAGCCCCAGCATTTT
cdr3_aa: CASKGPGQGNQPQHF

j_call: TRBJ1-5
clone_size: -
v_call: TRBV6-5
d_call: -
cdr3_nt: TGTGCCAGCAGTTTCCAGGGATATCAGCCCCAGCATTTT
cdr3_aa: CASSFQGYQPQHF

j_call: TRBJ1-1
clone_size: many
v_call: TRBV5-1
d_call: -
cdr3_nt: TGCGCCAGCAGCTTGGAGGGGAGGGCTGAAGCTTTCTTT
cdr3_aa: CASSLEGRAEAFF

j_call: TRBJ2-3
clone_size: many
v_call: TRBV11-2
d_call: TRBD1
cdr3_nt: TGTGCCAGCCATCGACAGGGGGGATCGGATACGCAGTATTTT
cdr3_aa: CASHRQGGSDTQYF

j_call: TRBJ1-6
clone_size: -
v_call: TRBV27
d_call: -
cdr3_nt: TGTGCCAGCACGAGGACGTCCTATAATTCACCCCTCCACTTT
cdr3_aa: CASTRTSYNSPLHF

j_call: TRBJ1-1
clone_size: many
v_call: TRBV12-3/TRBV12-4
d_call: TRBD1
cdr3_nt: TGTGCCAGCAGTTTATCCACAGGGGGGCCGAAGACTGAAGCTTTCTTT
cdr3_aa: CASSLSTGGPKTEAFF

j_call: TRBJ2-1
clone_size: -
v_call: TRBV5-1
d_call: -
cdr3_nt: TGCGCCAGCAGCTTGGGTCGGGGGCTAAGCTCCTACAATGAGCAGTTCTTC
cdr3_aa: CASSLGRGLSSYNEQFF

j_call: TRBJ1-5
clone_size: many
v_call: TRBV20-1
d_call: -
cdr3_nt: TGCAGTGCTAGTGCCGAGCAGGGCGGGCTGTCGCCCCAGCATTTT
cdr3_aa: CSASAEQGGLSPQHF

j_call: TRBJ1-5
clone_size: once
v_call: TRBV2
d_call: -
cdr3_nt: TGTGCCAGCAGTAAAGGCGGGGGGGTTGACCGGCAGCCCCAGCATTTT
cdr3_aa: CASSKGGGVDRQPQHF

j_call: TRBJ2-1
clone_size: many
v_call: TRBV27
d_call: TRBD2
cdr3_nt: TGTGCCAGCAGTTTTGGGGCTAGCGGGACCTACAATGAGCAGTTCTTC
cdr3_aa: CASSFGASGTYNEQFF

j_call: TRBJ2-3
clone_size: few
v_call: TRBV20-1
d_call: -
cdr3_nt: TGCAGTGCTAGAGATGCGGCGCGGAGCACAGATACGCAGTATTTT
cdr3_aa: CSARDAARSTDTQYF

j_call: TRBJ2-1
clone_size: many
v_call: TRBV9
d_call: -
cdr3_nt: TGTGCCAGCAGCGTAGGCCCGGGGTACAATGAGCAGTTCTTC
cdr3_aa: CASSVGPGYNEQFF

j_call: TRBJ2-7
clone_size: -
v_call: TRBV12-5
d_call: TRBD1
cdr3_nt: TGTGCTAGTGCCAGGGGGTCACACTACGAGCAGTACTTC
cdr3_aa: CASARGSHYEQYF

j_call: TRBJ1-5
clone_size: -
v_call: TRBV7-6
d_call: -
cdr3_nt: TGTGCCAGCAGCTCTCAACCAGGAATCGGACAGCCCCAGCATTTT
cdr3_aa: CASSSQPGIGQPQHF

j_call: TRBJ1-4
clone_size: -
v_call: TRBV7-2
d_call: -
cdr3_nt: TGTGCCAGCAGCTTCCTTCCTTCACCAGCAACTAATGAAAAACTGTTTTTT
cdr3_aa: CASSFLPSPATNEKLFF

j_call: TRBJ1-4
clone_size: few
v_call: TRBV24-1
d_call: -
cdr3_nt: TGTGCCACCAGTGACGCCGGAGGGGAAAGTGAAAAACTGTTTTTT
cdr3_aa: CATSDAGGESEKLFF

j_call: TRBJ1-4
clone_size: few
v_call: TRBV9
d_call: TRBD1
cdr3_nt: TGTGCCAGCAGCGTATTGGACAGGGCAGTTGAAAAACTGTTTTTT
cdr3_aa: CASSVLDRAVEKLFF

j_call: TRBJ2-7
clone_size: many
v_call: TRBV10-3
d_call: TRBD1
cdr3_nt: TGTGCCATCAGTGAGGCAGGACAGGTCCACGAGCAGTACTTC
cdr3_aa: CAISEAGQVHEQYF

j_call: TRBJ1-1
clone_size: -
v_call: TRBV30
d_call: -
cdr3_nt: TGTGCCTGGAAATTAGCAGGAGGAACTGAAGCTTTCTTT
cdr3_aa: CAWKLAGGTEAFF

j_call: TRBJ1-2
clone_size: few
v_call: TRBV12-3/TRBV12-4
d_call: -
cdr3_nt: TGTGCCAGCAGTTTTGCGCTGGGAGGCTACACCTTC
cdr3_aa: CASSFALGGYTF

j_call: TRBJ2-1
clone_size: many
v_call: TRBV6-6
d_call: TRBD2
cdr3_nt: TGTGCCAGCAGTTCGCCGGGACTAGCGGGGGGGCCCGAGTTCTTC
cdr3_aa: CASSSPGLAGGPEFF

j_call: TRBJ2-3
clone_size: many
v_call: TRBV6-1
d_call: TRBD2
cdr3_nt: TGTGCCAGCGGACTAGTTAGCACAGATACGCAGTATTTT
cdr3_aa: CASGLVSTDTQYF